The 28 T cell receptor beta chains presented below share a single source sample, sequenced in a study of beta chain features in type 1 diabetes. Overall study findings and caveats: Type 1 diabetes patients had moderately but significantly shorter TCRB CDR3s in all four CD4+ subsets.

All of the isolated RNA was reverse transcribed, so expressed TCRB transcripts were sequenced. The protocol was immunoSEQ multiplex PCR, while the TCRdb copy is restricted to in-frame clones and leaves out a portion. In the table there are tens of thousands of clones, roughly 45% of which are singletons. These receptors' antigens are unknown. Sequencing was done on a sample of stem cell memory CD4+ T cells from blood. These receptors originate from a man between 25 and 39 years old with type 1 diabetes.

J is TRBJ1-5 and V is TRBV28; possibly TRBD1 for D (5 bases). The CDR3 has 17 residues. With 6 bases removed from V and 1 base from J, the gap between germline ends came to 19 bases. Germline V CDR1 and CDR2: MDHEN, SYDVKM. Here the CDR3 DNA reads TGTGCCAGCAGACCTTGGAAGGGGAAGGGGAGCAATCAGCCCCAGCATTTT. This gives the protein CASRPWKGKGSNQPQHF.

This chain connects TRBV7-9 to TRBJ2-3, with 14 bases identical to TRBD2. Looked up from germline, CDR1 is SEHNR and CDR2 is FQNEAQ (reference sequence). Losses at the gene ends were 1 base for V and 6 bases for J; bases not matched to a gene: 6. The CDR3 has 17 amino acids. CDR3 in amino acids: CASSLGRGLAGADTQYF. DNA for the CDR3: TGTGCCAGCAGCTTAGGAAGGGGACTAGCGGGAGCGGATACGCAGTATTTT.

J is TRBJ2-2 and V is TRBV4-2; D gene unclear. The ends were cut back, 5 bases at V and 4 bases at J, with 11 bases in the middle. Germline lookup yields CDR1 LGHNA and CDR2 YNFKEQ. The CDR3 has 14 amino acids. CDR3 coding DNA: TGTGCCAGCAGCGAAACGTCAGGCACCGGGGAGCTGTTTTTT. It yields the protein CASSETSGTGELFF.

CDR3 sequence: CASSPRLRIAKNIQYF. CDR3 DNA sequence: TGTGCCAGCAGCCCCCGTCTGAGAATAGCCAAAAACATTCAGTACTTC. The chain is built from TRBV7-2 and TRBJ2-4; the D is unclear. The CDR3 consists of 16 residues. V lost 5 bases to trimming and J lost 0 bases, with 14 bases between them. The V gene's germline CDR1 is SGHTA and CDR2 FQGNSA.

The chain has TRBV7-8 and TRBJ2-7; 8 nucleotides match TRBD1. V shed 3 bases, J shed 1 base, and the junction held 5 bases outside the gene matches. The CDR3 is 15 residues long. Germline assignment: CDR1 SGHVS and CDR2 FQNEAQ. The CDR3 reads CASSFDRGKSYEQYF. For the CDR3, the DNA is TGTGCCAGCAGCTTCGACAGGGGAAAATCCTACGAGCAGTACTTC.

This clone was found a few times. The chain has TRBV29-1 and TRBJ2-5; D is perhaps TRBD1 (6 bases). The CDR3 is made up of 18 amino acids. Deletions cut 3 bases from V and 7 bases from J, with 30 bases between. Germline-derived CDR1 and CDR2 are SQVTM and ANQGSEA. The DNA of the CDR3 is TGCAGCGTTGACCTTAAGAAAAGGGGGAATGTCGGCGGAGTGACCCAGTACTTC. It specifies CSVDLKKRGNVGGVTQYF.

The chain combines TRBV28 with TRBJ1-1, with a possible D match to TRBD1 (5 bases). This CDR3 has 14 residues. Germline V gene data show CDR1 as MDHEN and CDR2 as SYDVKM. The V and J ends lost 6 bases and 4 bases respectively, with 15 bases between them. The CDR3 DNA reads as TGTGCCAGCAGCTCGGAGGGTGGGACCACTGAAGCTTTCTTT. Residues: CASSSEGGTTEAFF. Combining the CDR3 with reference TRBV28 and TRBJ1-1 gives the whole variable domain DVKVTQSSRYLVKRTGEKVFLECVQDMDHENMFWYRQDPGLGLRLIYFSYDVKMKEKGDIPEGYSVSREKKERFSLILESASTNQTSMYLCASSSEGGTTEAFFGQGTRLTVV.

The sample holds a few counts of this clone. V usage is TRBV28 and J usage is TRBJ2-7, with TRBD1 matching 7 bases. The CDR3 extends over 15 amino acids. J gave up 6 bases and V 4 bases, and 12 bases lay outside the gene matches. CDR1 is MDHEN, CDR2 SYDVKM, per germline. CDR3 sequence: CASSSQTGTIAEQYF. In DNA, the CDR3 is TGTGCCAGCAGTTCCCAGACAGGGACCATTGCCGAGCAGTACTTC.

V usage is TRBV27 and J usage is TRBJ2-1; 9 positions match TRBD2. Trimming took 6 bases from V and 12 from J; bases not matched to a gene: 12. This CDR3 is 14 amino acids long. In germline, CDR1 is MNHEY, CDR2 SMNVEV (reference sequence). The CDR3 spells CASRRASGNGAQFF. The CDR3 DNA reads TGTGCCAGCAGGCGTGCTAGCGGGAACGGCGCGCAGTTCTTC.

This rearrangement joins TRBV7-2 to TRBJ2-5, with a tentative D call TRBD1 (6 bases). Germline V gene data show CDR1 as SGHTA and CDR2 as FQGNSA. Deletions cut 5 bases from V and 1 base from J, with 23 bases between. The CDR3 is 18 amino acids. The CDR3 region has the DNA TGTGCCAGCAGCCTAAAACTTCGGACAGCGAGCGTCCAAGAGACCCAGTACTTC. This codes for CASSLKLRTASVQETQYF.

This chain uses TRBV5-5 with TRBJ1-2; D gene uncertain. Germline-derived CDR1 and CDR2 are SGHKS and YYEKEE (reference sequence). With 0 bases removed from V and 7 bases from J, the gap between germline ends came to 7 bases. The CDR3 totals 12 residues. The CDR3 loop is CASSLANSGYTF. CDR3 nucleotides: TGTGCCAGCAGCTTGGCGAACAGTGGCTACACCTTC.

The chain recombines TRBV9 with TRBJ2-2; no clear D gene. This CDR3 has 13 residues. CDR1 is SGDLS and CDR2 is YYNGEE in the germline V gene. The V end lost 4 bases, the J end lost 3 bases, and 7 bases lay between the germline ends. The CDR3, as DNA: TGTGCCAGCAGCATGGCCCACACCGGGGAGCTGTTTTTT. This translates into CASSMAHTGELFF.

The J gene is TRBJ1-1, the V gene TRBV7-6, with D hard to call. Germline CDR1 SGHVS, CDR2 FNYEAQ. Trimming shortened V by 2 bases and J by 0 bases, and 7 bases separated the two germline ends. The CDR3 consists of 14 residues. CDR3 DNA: TGTGCCAGCAGCTTAAGCCAACTGAACACTGAAGCTTTCTTT. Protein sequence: CASSLSQLNTEAFF.

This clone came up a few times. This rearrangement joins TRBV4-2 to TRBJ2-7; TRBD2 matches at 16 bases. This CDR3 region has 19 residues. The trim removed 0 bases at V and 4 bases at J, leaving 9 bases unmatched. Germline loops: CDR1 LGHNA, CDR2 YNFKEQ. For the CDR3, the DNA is TGTGCCAGCAGCCAAGAGGCGGGACTAGCGGGAGGGCCACTTTACGAGCAGTACTTC. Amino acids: CASSQEAGLAGGPLYEQYF.

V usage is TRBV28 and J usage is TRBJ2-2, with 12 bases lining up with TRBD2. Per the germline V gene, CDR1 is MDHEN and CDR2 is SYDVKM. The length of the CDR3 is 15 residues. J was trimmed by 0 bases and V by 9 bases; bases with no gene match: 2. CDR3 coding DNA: TGTGCCAGTCGGACTAGCGGGACGAACACCGGGGAGCTGTTTTTT. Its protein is CASRTSGTNTGELFF.

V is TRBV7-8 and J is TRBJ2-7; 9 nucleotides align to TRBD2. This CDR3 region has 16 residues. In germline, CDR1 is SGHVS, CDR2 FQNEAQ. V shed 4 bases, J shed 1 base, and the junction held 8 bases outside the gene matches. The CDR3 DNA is TGTGCCAGCAGCTACGGGACTAGCCGTGGGTCCTACGAGCAGTACTTC. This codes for CASSYGTSRGSYEQYF.

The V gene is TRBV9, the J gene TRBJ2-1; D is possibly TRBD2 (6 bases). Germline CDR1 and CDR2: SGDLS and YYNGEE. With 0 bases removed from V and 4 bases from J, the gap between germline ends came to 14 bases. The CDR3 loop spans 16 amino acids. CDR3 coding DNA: TGTGCCAGCAGCGTAGCTGCCGGGACTCTATACAATGAGCAGTTCTTC. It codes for CASSVAAGTLYNEQFF.

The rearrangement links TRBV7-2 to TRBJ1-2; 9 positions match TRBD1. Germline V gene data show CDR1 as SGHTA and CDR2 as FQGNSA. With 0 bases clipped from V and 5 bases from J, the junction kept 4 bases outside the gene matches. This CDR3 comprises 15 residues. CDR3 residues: CASSLATGQGYGYTF. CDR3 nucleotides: TGTGCCAGCAGCTTAGCGACCGGACAGGGGTATGGCTACACCTTC.

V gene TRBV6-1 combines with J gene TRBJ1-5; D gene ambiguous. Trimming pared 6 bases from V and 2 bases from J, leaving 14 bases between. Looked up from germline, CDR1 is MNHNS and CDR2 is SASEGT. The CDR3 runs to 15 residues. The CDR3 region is CASRAHPSGNQPQHF. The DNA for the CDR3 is TGTGCCAGCAGGGCCCACCCAAGCGGCAATCAGCCCCAGCATTTT.

CDR3 in amino acids: CASSPREGNTEAFF. The CDR3 region has the DNA TGTGCCAGCTCCCCCCGGGAGGGGAACACTGAAGCTTTCTTT. The gene calls are TRBV18 and TRBJ1-1; no reliable D call. The germline V gene encodes CDR1 KGHSH and CDR2 LQKENI. The CDR3 totals 14 residues. V lost 6 bases and J lost 1, with 12 bases in between.

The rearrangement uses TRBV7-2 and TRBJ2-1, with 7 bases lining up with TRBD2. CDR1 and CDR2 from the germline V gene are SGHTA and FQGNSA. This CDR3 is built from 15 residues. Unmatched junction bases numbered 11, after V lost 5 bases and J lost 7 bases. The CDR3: CASSLQLAGGNEQFF. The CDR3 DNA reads TGTGCCAGCAGCCTCCAACTTGCCGGGGGGAATGAGCAGTTCTTC.

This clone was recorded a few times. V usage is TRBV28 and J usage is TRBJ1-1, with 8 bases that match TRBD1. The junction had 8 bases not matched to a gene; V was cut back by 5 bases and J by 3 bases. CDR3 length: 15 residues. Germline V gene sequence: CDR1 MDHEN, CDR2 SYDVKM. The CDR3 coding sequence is TGTGCCAGCAGTCCGTCTGGACAGGGCTACACTGAAGCTTTCTTT. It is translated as CASSPSGQGYTEAFF.

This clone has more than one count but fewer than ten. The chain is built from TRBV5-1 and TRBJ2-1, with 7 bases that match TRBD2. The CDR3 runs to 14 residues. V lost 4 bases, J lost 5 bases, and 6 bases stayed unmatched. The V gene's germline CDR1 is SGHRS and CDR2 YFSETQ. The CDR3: CASSTLADNNEQFF. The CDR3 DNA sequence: TGCGCCAGCAGCACTCTAGCGGACAACAATGAGCAGTTCTTC.

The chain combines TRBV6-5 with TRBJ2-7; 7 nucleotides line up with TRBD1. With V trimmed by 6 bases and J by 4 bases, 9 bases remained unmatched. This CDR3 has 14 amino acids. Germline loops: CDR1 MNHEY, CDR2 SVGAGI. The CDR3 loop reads CASRRTGDQYEQYF. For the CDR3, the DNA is TGTGCCAGCAGAAGGACAGGTGATCAATACGAGCAGTACTTC.

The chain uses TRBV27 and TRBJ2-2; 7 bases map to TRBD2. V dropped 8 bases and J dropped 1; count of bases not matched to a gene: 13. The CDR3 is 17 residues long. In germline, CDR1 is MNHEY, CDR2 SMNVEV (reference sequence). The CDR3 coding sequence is TGTGCCAGCGGTAGCGGAGAGGCTAGCGGGAACACCGGGGAGCTGTTTTTT. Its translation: CASGSGEASGNTGELFF.

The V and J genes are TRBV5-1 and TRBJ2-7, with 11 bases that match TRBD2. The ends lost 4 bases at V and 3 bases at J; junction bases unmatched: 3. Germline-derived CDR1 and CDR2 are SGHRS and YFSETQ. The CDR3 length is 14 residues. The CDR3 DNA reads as TGCGCCAGCAGCCCCGGGACTAGCGGCTACGAGCAGTACTTC. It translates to CASSPGTSGYEQYF.

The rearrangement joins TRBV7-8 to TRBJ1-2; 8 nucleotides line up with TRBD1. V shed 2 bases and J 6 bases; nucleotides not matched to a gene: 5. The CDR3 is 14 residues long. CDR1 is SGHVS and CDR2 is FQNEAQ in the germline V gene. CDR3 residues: CASSLNRGRDGYTF. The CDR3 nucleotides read TGTGCCAGCAGCTTAAACAGGGGGAGAGATGGCTACACCTTC.

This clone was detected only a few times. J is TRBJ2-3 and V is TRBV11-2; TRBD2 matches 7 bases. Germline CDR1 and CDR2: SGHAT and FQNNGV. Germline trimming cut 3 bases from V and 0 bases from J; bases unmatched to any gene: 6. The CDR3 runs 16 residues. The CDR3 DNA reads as TGTGCCAGCAGCTTTGGGGGGGACGCTAGCACAGATACGCAGTATTTT. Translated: CASSFGGDASTDTQYF.